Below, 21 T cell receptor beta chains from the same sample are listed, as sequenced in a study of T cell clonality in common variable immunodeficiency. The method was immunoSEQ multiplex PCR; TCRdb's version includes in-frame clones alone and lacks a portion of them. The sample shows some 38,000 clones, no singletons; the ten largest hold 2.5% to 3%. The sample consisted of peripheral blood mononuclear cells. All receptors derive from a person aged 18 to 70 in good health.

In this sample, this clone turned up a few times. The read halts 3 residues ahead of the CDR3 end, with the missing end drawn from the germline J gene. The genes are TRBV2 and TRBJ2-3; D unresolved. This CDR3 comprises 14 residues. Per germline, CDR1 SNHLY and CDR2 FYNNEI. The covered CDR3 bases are TGTGCCAGCAGTGAAGGCCTAGAGGAAGAGACG. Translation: CASSEGLEEET. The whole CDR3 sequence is CASSEGLEEETQYF.

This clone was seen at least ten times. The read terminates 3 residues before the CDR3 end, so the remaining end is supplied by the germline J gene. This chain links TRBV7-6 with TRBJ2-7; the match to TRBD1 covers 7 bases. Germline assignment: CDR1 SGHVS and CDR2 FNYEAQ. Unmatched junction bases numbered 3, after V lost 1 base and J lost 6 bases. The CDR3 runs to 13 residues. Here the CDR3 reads CASSLENRGEQYF. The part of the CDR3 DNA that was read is TGTGCCAGCAGCTTAGAAAACAGGGGCGAG.

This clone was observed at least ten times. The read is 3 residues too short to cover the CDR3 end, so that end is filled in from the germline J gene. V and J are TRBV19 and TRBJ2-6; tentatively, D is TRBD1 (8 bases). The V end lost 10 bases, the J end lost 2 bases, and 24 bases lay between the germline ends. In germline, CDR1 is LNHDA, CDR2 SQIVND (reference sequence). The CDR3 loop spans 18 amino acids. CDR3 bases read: TGTGCCACCCGGGGGGAAACAGGGGGGAAAACTGGGGCCAACGTC. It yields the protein CATRGETGGKTGANV. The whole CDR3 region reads CATRGETGGKTGANVLTF. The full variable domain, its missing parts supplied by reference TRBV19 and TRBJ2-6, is DGGITQSPKYLFRKEGQNVTLSCEQNLNHDAMYWYRQDPGQGLRLIYYSQIVNDFQKGDIAEGYSVSREKKESFPLTVTSAQKNPTAFYLCATRGETGGKTGANVLTFGAGSRLTVL.

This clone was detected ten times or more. This CDR3 reads CASSFSQEGTQYF. Incomplete CDR3 DNA: TGTGCCAGCAGCTTCTCCCAAGAGGGGACC. The gene calls are TRBV7-3 and TRBJ2-5; perhaps TRBD2 as D (5 bases). Read sequence stops 3 residues before the CDR3 end, and the germline J gene provides the missing end. CDR3 length: 13 residues. Germline assignment: CDR1 SGHTA and CDR2 FQGTGA. V gave up 3 bases and J gave up 7 bases, with 12 bases separating them.

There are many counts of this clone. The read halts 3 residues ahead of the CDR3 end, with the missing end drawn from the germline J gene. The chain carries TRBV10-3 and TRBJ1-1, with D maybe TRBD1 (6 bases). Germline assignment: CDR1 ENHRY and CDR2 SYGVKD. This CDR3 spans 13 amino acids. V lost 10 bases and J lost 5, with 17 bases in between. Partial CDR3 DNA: TGTGCCACCACCCCGGGACAAGGTACTGAA. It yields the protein CATTPGQGTE. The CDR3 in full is CATTPGQGTEAFF.

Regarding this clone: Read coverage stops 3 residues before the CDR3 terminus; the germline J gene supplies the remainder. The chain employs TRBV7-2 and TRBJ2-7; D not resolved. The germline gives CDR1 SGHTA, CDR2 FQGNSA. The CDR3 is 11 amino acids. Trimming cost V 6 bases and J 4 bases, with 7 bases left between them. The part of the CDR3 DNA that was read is TGTGCCAGCAGTGTAGGGTACGAG. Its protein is CASSVGYE. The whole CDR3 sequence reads CASSVGYEQYF.

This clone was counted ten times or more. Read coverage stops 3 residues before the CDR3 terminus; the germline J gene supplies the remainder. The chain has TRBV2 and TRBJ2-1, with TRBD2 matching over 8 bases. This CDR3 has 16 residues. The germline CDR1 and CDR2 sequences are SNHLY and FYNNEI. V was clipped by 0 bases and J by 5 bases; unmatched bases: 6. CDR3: CASSEALLAGNNEQFF. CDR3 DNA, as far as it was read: TGTGCCAGCAGTGAAGCGTTGCTAGCGGGCAACAATGAG.

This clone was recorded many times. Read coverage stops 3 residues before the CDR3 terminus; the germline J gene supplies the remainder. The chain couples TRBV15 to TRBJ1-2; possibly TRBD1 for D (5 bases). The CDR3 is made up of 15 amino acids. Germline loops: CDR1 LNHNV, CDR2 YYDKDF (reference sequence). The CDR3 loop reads CATSRSPEPGGGYTF. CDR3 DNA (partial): TGTGCCACCAGCAGATCTCCGGAACCCGGGGGAGGC.

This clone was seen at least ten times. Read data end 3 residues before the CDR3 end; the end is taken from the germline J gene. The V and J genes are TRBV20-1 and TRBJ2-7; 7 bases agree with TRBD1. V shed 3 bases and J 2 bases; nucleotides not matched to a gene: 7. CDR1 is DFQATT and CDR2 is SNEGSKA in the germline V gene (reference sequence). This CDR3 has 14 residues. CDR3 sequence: CSARKQGWPYEQYF. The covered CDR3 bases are TGCAGTGCTAGGAAACAGGGGTGGCCCTACGAG.

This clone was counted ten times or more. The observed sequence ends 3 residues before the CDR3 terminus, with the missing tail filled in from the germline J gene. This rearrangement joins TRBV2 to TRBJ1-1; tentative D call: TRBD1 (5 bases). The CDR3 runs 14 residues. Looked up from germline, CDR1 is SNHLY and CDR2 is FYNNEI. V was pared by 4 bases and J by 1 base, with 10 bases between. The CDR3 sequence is CASSVTGTNTEAFF. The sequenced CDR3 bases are TGTGCCAGCAGTGTTACAGGTACGAACACTGAA.

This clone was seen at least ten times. CDR3 loop: CSASVQAKNIQYF. CDR3 bases read: TGCAGTGCTTCGGTTCAAGCCAAAAACATT. The J gene is TRBJ2-4, the V gene TRBV20-1; D not certain. The read gets to within 3 residues of the CDR3 end, and the germline J gene fills in the rest. The germline V gene encodes CDR1 DFQATT and CDR2 SNEGSKA (reference sequence). The germline V and J ends were trimmed by 5 bases and 0 bases, with 8 bases remaining between them. The CDR3 is 13 amino acids.

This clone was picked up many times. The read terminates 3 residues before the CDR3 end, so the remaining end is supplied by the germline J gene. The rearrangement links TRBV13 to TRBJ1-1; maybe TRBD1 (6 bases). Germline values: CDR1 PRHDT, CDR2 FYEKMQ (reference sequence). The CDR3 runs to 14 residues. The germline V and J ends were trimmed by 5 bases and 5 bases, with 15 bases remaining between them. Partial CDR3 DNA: TGTGCCAGCAGCGTAGCCCACAGGGATACTGAA. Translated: CASSVAHRDTE. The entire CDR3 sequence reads CASSVAHRDTEAFF.

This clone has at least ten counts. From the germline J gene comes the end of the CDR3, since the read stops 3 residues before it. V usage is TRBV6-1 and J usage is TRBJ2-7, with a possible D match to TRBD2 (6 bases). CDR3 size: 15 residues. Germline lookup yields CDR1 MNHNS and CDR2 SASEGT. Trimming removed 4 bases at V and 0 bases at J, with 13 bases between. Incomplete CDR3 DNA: TGTGCCAGCAGTGGACGGGGAGCGGGCTCCTACGAG. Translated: CASSGRGAGSYE. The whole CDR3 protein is CASSGRGAGSYEQYF.

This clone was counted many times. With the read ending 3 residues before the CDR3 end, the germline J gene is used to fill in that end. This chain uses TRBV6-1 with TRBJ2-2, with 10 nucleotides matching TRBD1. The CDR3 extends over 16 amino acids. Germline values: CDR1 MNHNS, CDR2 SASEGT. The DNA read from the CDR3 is TGTGCCAGCAGTGCGTACCGGGACAGGGGAGGGGAAAAG. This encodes CASSAYRDRGGEK. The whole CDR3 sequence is CASSAYRDRGGEKLFF.

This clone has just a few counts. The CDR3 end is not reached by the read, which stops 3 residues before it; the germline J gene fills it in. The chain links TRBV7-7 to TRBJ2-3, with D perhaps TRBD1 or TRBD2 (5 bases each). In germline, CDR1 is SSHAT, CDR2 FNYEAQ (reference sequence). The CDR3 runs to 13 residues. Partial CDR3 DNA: TGTGCCAGCAGCTTAGGCCTAGGGGAGACG. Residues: CASSLGLGET. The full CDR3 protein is CASSLGLGETQYF.

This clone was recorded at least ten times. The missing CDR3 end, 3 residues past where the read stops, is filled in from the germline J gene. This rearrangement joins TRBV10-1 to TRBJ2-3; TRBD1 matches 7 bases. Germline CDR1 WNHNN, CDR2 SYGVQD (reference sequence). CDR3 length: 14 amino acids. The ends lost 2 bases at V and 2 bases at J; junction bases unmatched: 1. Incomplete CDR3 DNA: TGCGCCAGCAGTGAGGACAGGGACACAGATACG. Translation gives CASSEDRDTDT. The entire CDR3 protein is CASSEDRDTDTQYF.

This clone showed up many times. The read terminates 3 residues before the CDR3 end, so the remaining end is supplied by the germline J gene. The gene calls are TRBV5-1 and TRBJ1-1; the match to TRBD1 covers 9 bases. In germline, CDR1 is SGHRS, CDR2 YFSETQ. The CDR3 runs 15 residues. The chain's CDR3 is CASSRTGVPLGEAFF. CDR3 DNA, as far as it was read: TGCGCCAGCAGCAGGACAGGGGTCCCTTTGGGGGAA. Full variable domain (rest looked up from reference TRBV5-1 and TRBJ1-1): KAGVTQTPRYLIKTRGQQVTLSCSPISGHRSVSWYQQTPGQGLQFLFEYFSETQRNKGNFPGRFSGRQFSNSRSEMNVSTLELGDSALYLCASSRTGVPLGEAFFGQGTRLTVV.

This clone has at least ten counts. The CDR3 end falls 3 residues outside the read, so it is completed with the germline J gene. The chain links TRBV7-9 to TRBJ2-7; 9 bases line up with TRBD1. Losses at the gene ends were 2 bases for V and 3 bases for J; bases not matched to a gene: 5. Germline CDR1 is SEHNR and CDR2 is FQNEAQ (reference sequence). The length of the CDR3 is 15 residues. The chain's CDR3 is CASSLISDRGYEQYF. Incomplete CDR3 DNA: TGTGCCAGCAGCTTAATTTCGGACAGGGGCTACGAG.

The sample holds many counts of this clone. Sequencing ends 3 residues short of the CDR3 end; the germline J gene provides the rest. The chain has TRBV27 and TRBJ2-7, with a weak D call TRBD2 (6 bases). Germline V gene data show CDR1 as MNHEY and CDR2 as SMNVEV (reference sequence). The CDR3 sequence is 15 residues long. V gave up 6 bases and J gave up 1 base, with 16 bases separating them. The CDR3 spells CASSQRRAGSYEQYF. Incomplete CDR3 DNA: TGTGCCAGCAGCCAGAGGAGGGCGGGTTCCTACGAG.

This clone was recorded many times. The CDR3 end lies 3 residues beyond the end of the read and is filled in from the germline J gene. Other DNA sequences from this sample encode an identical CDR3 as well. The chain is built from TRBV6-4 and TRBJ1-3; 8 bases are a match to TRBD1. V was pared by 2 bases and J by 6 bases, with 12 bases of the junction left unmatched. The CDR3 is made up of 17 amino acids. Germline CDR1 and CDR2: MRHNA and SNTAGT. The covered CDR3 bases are TGTGCCAGCAGTGACCTCGCCGCCGGGACAGGACCAAACACC. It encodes CASSDLAAGTGPNT. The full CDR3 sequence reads CASSDLAAGTGPNTIYF.

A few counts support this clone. The CDR3: CASMQRTRPDTYTF. The sequenced CDR3 bases are TGTGCCAGTATGCAGCGGACGAGACCAGATACC. This chain uses TRBV19 with TRBJ1-2; D is unclear. The read terminates 3 residues before the CDR3 end, so the remaining end is supplied by the germline J gene. The CDR3 totals 14 residues. The germline V gene has CDR1 LNHDA and CDR2 SQIVND (reference sequence). Full variable domain (missing parts from reference TRBV19 and TRBJ1-2): DGGITQSPKYLFRKEGQNVTLSCEQNLNHDAMYWYRQDPGQGLRLIYYSQIVNDFQKGDIAEGYSVSREKKESFPLTVTSAQKNPTAFYLCASMQRTRPDTYTFGSGTRLTVV.